The 25 T cell receptor beta chains below come from one sample, sequenced in a study of Graves' ophthalmopathy and Graves' hyperthyroidism. Amplifying from RNA transcripts, the study obtained TCR beta CDR3 regions. Second-round multiplex PCR came after a first-round RT-PCR that employed HTBI primers. TCRdb passed the multiplex PCR reads through MiXCR, listing each CDR3 protein once. The sample carries a few hundred thousand distinct CDR3 sequences, roughly 14% recorded once. Sequencing was carried out using peripheral blood. These receptors came from a woman aged 18-29 years with stable Graves' hyperthyroidism.

The CDR3 region is CASSLLGPARANTEAFF. The CDR3 DNA sequence: TGTGCCAGCAGTCTACTCGGTCCGGCGCGGGCGAACACTGAAGCTTTCTTT. The V and J genes are TRBV6-5 and TRBJ1-1; D ambiguous. Trimming pared 5 bases from V and 1 base from J, leaving 20 bases between. This CDR3 spans 17 amino acids. CDR1 and CDR2 (germline): MNHEY, SVGAGI.

V is TRBV2 and J is TRBJ2-5; 9 bases map to TRBD1. The CDR3 totals 15 residues. Per the germline V gene, CDR1 is SNHLY and CDR2 is FYNNEI. With V trimmed by 7 bases and J by 1 base, 7 bases remained unmatched. The CDR3 sequence: CASTSGTGIQETQYF. CDR3 sequence (DNA): TGTGCCAGCACCTCCGGGACAGGGATCCAAGAGACCCAGTACTTC.

The sample holds many counts of this clonotype. The genes are TRBV19 and TRBJ1-5; D not certain. This CDR3 has 14 amino acids. Trimming removed 6 bases from V and 0 bases from J, with 9 bases in between. Germline lookup yields CDR1 LNHDA and CDR2 SQIVND (reference sequence). The CDR3, as DNA: TGTGCCAGTAGCTGGGAATATAGCAATCAGCCCCAGCATTTT. It encodes CASSWEYSNQPQHF.

Many counts were recorded for this clonotype. Here the CDR3 DNA reads TGTGCCAGCAGTTACCCCACCAGGGCCCACGAGCAGTACTTC. Its translation is CASSYPTRAHEQYF. This chain joins TRBV6-2 or TRBV6-3 and TRBJ2-7; TRBD1 might be the D (5 bases). This CDR3 is built from 14 residues. V shed 2 bases and J shed 5 bases, with 13 bases lying between them. From germline, CDR1 is MNHEY and CDR2 SVGEGT.

The chain uses TRBV6-1 and TRBJ1-6, with TRBD1 matching over 9 bases. The ends lost 6 bases at V and 6 bases at J; junction bases unmatched: 12. CDR1 and CDR2 (germline): MNHNS, SASEGT. There are 17 residues in the CDR3. CDR3 DNA sequence: TGTGCCAGCAGATCCGGGGGACAGGGAGTATTTAATTCACCCCTCCACTTT. It translates to CASRSGGQGVFNSPLHF.

This clonotype was seen repeatedly, ten times or more. The chain links TRBV7-9 to TRBJ1-2; tentative D call: TRBD1 (6 bases). Trimming took off 6 bases at V and 6 bases at J, with 14 bases between the two ends. CDR1 is SEHNR and CDR2 is FQNEAQ in the germline V gene (reference sequence). The CDR3 contains 13 residues. The CDR3 reads CASSSSGVNGYTF. CDR3 in DNA: TGTGCCAGCAGTTCTTCAGGGGTAAATGGCTACACCTTC.

On this clonotype: Being one base from a much bigger clone, this may be a read error. The chain employs TRBV10-2 and TRBJ2-2; 8 nucleotides line up with TRBD2. CDR1 is WSHSY and CDR2 is SAAADI in the germline V gene. The CDR3 extends over 15 amino acids. The CDR3 nucleotides are TGTGCCAGCAGGCTCGGCGGGGGGACGACCGGGGAGCTGTGTTTT. As protein: CASRLGGGTTGELCF.

The table lists this clonotype with a few counts. A much larger clone differs by one base, so this may be a read error. In DNA, the CDR3 is TGTGCCAGCAGCGGTTCTGGAGAGACCAAGTACTTC. Its translation is CASSGSGETKYF. The chain is built from TRBV2 and TRBJ2-5, with D hard to call. Per germline, CDR1 SNHLY and CDR2 FYNNEI. This CDR3 spans 12 amino acids.

This clonotype was found many times. The chain uses TRBV12-3 or TRBV12-4 and TRBJ2-2, with D perhaps given as TRBD1 or TRBD2 (6 bases each). Trimming left V 3 bases short and J 6 bases short, with 14 bases between. The length of the CDR3 is 15 residues. The chain's CDR3 is CASSFVDGGPGELFF. The DNA for the CDR3 is TGTGCCAGCAGTTTTGTGGACGGGGGCCCCGGGGAGCTGTTTTTT.

This clonotype occurred many times. The V gene is TRBV18, the J gene TRBJ1-2; a weak D match, TRBD1 (6 bases). The germline V gene has CDR1 KGHSH and CDR2 LQKENI. Trimming removed 6 bases at V and 3 bases at J, with 14 bases between. The CDR3 runs 14 residues. CDR3 in amino acids: CASSKEPGDYGYTF. CDR3 DNA sequence: TGTGCCAGCTCCAAGGAACCAGGGGACTATGGCTACACCTTC.

This clonotype has a count of ten or more. The rearrangement links TRBV25-1 to TRBJ2-7, with 11 nucleotides matching TRBD2. Germline CDR1 reads MGHDK; CDR2 reads SYGVNS. V shed 3 bases, J shed 4 bases, and the junction held 5 bases outside the gene matches. This CDR3 comprises 15 residues. The CDR3: CASSDPTSGNYEQYF. CDR3 nucleotide sequence: TGTGCCAGCAGTGATCCGACTAGCGGGAATTACGAGCAGTACTTC.

This clonotype was detected many times. The V and J genes are TRBV6-2 or TRBV6-3 and TRBJ1-2, with D possibly being TRBD1 (5 bases). This CDR3 contains 13 residues. V shed 6 bases and J shed 13 bases, with 21 bases lying between them. CDR1 is MNHEY, CDR2 SVGEGT, per germline. CDR3: CASRLLGDFAFTF. The CDR3 DNA is TGTGCCAGCAGACTGTTGGGGGACTTTGCGTTCACCTTC.

Concerning this clonotype: Mismatch with germline at one junction end may stem from a read error. The chain joins TRBV11-2 to TRBJ2-5; TRBD2 might be the D (5 bases). Looked up from germline, CDR1 is SGHAT and CDR2 is FQNNGV. CDR3 length equals 12 residues. The CDR3 DNA is TGTGCCGGCAGCTTGAGGGCGGAGACCCAGTACTTC. Protein sequence: CAGSLRAETQYF.

This clonotype was seen ten or more times. The gene calls are TRBV12-3 or TRBV12-4 and TRBJ1-1; D ambiguous. This CDR3 is built from 15 residues. V shed 5 bases and J shed 6 bases, with 19 bases lying between them. CDR3 protein: CASSIRRLARPEAFF. The CDR3 DNA is TGTGCCAGCAGTATCCGACGGTTGGCGAGACCTGAAGCTTTCTTT.

Ten or more counts support this clonotype. This chain uses TRBV4-1 with TRBJ2-5, with 7 bases identical to TRBD1. In germline, CDR1 is MGHRA, CDR2 YSYEKL. With V trimmed by 4 bases and J by 5 bases, 13 bases remained unmatched. The CDR3 runs 16 residues. In nucleotides, the CDR3 is TGCGCCAGCAGCCCCCTCGCCGAGGGGGCCCAGGAGACCCAGTACTTC. It is translated as CASSPLAEGAQETQYF.

As to this clonotype: This could be a read error, since a much larger clone is one nucleotide away. V is TRBV6-1 and J is TRBJ1-2, with D possibly matching TRBD1 (6 bases). This CDR3 region has 15 residues. The V end lost 5 bases, the J end lost 8 bases, and 21 bases lay between the germline ends. The V gene's germline CDR1 is MNHNS and CDR2 SASEGT. The CDR3: CASSRYRELGGGYTF. CDR3 nucleotides: TGTGCCAGCAGTAGATACAGGGAATTAGGTGGAGGCTACACCTTC.

Ten or more counts support this clonotype. The chain is built from TRBV10-3 and TRBJ1-2; 7 nucleotides agree with TRBD1. V trimming: 6 bases; J trimming: 0 bases; junction bases outside the gene matches: 4. In germline, CDR1 is ENHRY, CDR2 SYGVKD. The CDR3 spans 14 residues. The CDR3: CAISFDRANYGYTF. The CDR3 nucleotides are TGTGCCATCAGCTTCGACAGGGCTAACTATGGCTACACCTTC.

There are many counts of this clonotype. The chain has TRBV12-3 or TRBV12-4 and TRBJ2-7; D possibly corresponds to TRBD2 (5 bases). V lost 1 base to trimming and J lost 6 bases, with 19 bases between them. This CDR3 has 16 amino acids. CDR3 sequence reads: CASSLGRPEIGSEQYF. CDR3 DNA: TGTGCCAGCAGTTTAGGGCGGCCCGAGATTGGGAGCGAGCAGTACTTC.

This clonotype was seen ten or more times. This chain connects TRBV28 to TRBJ1-6; D not resolved. V was shortened by 5 bases and J by 5 bases, with 13 bases between the two germline ends. This CDR3 region has 15 residues. Germline values: CDR1 MDHEN, CDR2 SYDVKM. The CDR3 DNA follows: TGTGCCAGCAGTGCCCGGACGCCTGATAATTCACCCCTCCACTTT. This encodes CASSARTPDNSPLHF.

In the case of this clonotype: A much larger clone differs by one base, so this may be a read error. The final CDR3 position lacks the conserved phenylalanine or tryptophan, pointing to a likely read error. The chain joins TRBV6-2 or TRBV6-3 to TRBJ2-2; D tentatively reads TRBD1 or TRBD2 (5 bases each). V was cut by 0 bases and J by 6 bases, with 17 bases left in between. CDR1 MNHEY and CDR2 SVGEGT come from the germline V gene. The CDR3 covers 17 residues. The CDR3 loop is CASSYSRGLGRAGELFL. For the CDR3, the DNA is TGTGCCAGCAGTTACTCTAGGGGCCTGGGACGGGCCGGGGAGCTGTTTTTG.

This clonotype appeared many times. CDR3 bases: TGTGCCAGTAGTGTCCTCGGGACGGTGAACACTGAAGCTTTCTTT. Residues: CASSVLGTVNTEAFF. The chain recombines TRBV19 with TRBJ1-1; weak D call: TRBD1 (5 bases). CDR1 and CDR2 (germline): LNHDA, SQIVND (reference sequence). Trimming left V 5 bases short and J 0 bases short, with 13 bases between. CDR3 length: 15 residues.

This clonotype was seen many times. The genes are TRBV7-2 and TRBJ1-1; unclear D gene. CDR1 is SGHTA and CDR2 is FQGNSA in the germline V gene. The germline V and J ends were trimmed by 5 bases and 5 bases, with 9 bases remaining between them. This CDR3 is 12 amino acids long. The CDR3 DNA follows: TGTGCCAGCAGCCAGTTGGGGACTGAAGCTTTCTTT. It yields the protein CASSQLGTEAFF.

This clonotype was found many times. The chain recombines TRBV12-3 or TRBV12-4 with TRBJ1-5; the D is unclear. Trimming removed 3 bases from V and 6 bases from J, with 9 bases in between. This CDR3 has 13 amino acids. CDR3 in amino acids: CASSFRAPQPQHF. CDR3 DNA sequence: TGTGCCAGCAGTTTCCGTGCCCCTCAGCCCCAGCATTTT.

The chain uses TRBV6-1 and TRBJ2-7; 8 nucleotides line up with TRBD1. Trimming cost V 3 bases and J 4 bases; bases outside gene matches: 5. This CDR3 has 14 amino acids. Germline loops: CDR1 MNHNS, CDR2 SASEGT. The CDR3 sequence is CASSDVQGVYEQYF. Written as DNA, the CDR3 is TGTGCCAGCAGTGACGTACAGGGGGTGTACGAGCAGTACTTC.

This clonotype has at least ten counts. V is TRBV7-8 and J is TRBJ2-7; 8 nucleotides line up with TRBD2. V gave up 3 bases and J gave up 2 bases; unmatched junction bases: 9. Germline V gene sequence: CDR1 SGHVS, CDR2 FQNEAQ. The CDR3 sequence is 16 residues long. CDR3 DNA sequence: TGTGCCAGCAGCTTCTTCGGGGGGGCCGAGGCCTACGAGCAGTACTTC. Its protein is CASSFFGGAEAYEQYF.